Included here is one TCR beta chain sequence, with context. The CDR3 runs to 15 residues. V shed 3 bases, J shed 3 bases, and the junction held 6 bases outside the gene matches. Germline V gene lookup returns CDR1 MDHEN and CDR2 SYDVKM. These data originate in a study of molecular identifiers for immune sequencing clone quantification. TCRdb ran MiXCR on the PCR reads and lists one entry per CDR3 protein. The sample has approximately 590,000 distinct CDR3 sequences; 25% are singletons. The rearrangement joins TRBV28 to TRBJ2-7; 9 bases are shared with TRBD1. The sequence was obtained from a human donor in good health. Some libraries in this study had Jurkat cell RNA spiked in. The sample consisted of naive CD8+ T cells from blood, with Jurkat cell RNA spiked in. Subset of the sample: FACS-sorted CD8+CD4-CCR7+CD45RA+ naive T cells. DNA for the CDR3: TGTGCCAGCAGTTTCGAACGGACAGGGGTCTACGAGCAGTACTTC. It specifies CASSFERTGVYEQYF.